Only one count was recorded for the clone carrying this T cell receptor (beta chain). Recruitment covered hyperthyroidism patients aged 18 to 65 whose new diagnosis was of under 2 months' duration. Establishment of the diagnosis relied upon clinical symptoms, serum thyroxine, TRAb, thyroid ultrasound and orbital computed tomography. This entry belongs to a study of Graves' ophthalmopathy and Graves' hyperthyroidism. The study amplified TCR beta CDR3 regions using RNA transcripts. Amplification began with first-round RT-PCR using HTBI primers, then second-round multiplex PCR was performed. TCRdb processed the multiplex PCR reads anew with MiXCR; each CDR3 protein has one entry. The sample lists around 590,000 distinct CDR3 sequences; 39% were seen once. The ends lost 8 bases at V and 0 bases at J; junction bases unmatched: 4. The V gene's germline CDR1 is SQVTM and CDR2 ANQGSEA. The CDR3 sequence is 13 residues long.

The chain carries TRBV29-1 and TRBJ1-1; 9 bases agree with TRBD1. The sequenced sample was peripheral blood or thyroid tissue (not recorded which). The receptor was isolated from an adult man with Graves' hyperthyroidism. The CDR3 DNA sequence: TGCAGCACGGGACAGGGCCTGAACACTGAAGCTTTCTTT. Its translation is CSTGQGLNTEAFF.